This TCR beta chain was sequenced for a study of a mutant IDH1 vaccine in newly diagnosed glioma (dated by TCRdb to the early 2020s). Study-level background: Patients were given eight vaccinations, in weeks 1, 3, 5, 7, 11, 15, 19 and 23, which matched visits V03 through V10. Vaccination started 4-6 weeks after radiotherapy alone, or was given together with temozolomide cycles in the groups whose treatment included chemotherapy. Of the approximately 33 treated patients, 62.5% were male and approximately 40% were female, and the mean age was approximately 40 years. Peripheral blood was collected at six visits: V03 (baseline), V05, V07, V10, V12 and V13. For exploratory analyses, longitudinal TCRB deep sequencing was carried out in under 30 treated patients wherever samples were available. Before enrollment, patients had received standard therapy of radiotherapy alone, temozolomide alone, or radiochemotherapy with temozolomide; most received the combination.

In regard to this clone: Its antigen remains unidentified. There are no base qualities to consult, and no much larger clone falls within one base.

V drops 7 bases and J drops 3 bases, leaving 10 bases in between. CDR1 and CDR2 (MNHNS, SASEGT) derive from the germline V gene. The CDR3 holds 12 amino acids from the cysteine to the phenylalanine. Only the CDR3 part of the read is kept: 36 bases, read in frame from the first base. Broad study findings and their caveats: It was noted by the authors that analyses of patient blood samples could not be reproduced owing to sample limitations. Changes in the top peripheral T cell clonotypes picked up by TCRB sequencing did not appear to be linked to pseudoprogression. PBMC samples for TCRB deep sequencing were selected based on availability. Immune responses induced by the vaccine were seen in over 80% of patients across multiple MHC alleles.

Libraries were constructed by the immunoSEQ multiplex PCR assay. The hsTCRB Kit was used according to the manufacturer's protocol to amplify rearranged TCR beta chain sequences. TCRB libraries were sequenced on an Illumina MiSeq. The original pipeline was this. Demultiplexing, trimming and gene mapping were performed with the kit vendor's proprietary platform. As stored in TCRdb, this immuneACCESS dataset retains in-frame rearrangements with V and J assigned. A fraction of the clones does not appear; measured against another copy, unresolved V genes explain less than half of the discrepancy, and the remainder lacks a known reason. V and J calls and clone size are as listed in that table; D and trimming were resolved from the DNA. Here the sample has about 51,000 clones; 78% occur a single time. The top ten hold about 5.2% of the sample. What the time point label conveys for this sample: week 5, during vaccination. Every vaccine dose consisted of 300 ug of a 20-mer mutant IDH1 peptide in Montanide, administered subcutaneously together with topical imiquimod. Newly diagnosed WHO grade 3 or 4 IDH1-mutant astrocytomas showing loss of nuclear ATRX were present in the donors. The samples were drawn from NOA16, a multicentre, single-arm, open-label phase I trial in Germany that tested a mutant IDH1 peptide vaccine in humans for the first time. Genomic DNA for TCRB sequencing was extracted from EDTA blood using the DNeasy Blood and Tissue Kit.

Source: PBMCs, taken from a glioma patient whose treatment included an IDH1 peptide vaccine. This TCR was recovered from a man aged 50 to 59 with glioma. The receptor chain draws on TRBV6-1 and TRBJ2-7, and the D gene may be TRBD1, 5 bases matching. The nucleotide sequence reads as follows: TGTGCCAGCACCCAGGGTATCTACGAGCAGTACTTC. It codes for CASTQGIYEQYF.